Listed below are T cell receptor beta chains from one sample, sequenced in a study of graft-versus-host responses after intestinal transplantation. TCRdb keeps only in-frame clones here, not all; method: immunoSEQ multiplex PCR. Of tens of thousands of clones listed, 94% are singletons. These receptors' antigens are unknown. This specimen was unstimulated CD4+ T cells sorted from spleen or lymph node cells, taken before transplant. The receptors stem from a human donor who was the organ donor for an intestinal transplant. Both conserved end residues are part of each CDR3. A D gene is named only where the DNA matches it firmly. Size values are once, few and many counts, or a class for expanded clones, and some rows have none.

TRBD1	TRBJ1-5	NA	TRBV18	CASSGTGGIVSNQPQHF	TGTGCCAGCTCAGGGACAGGGGGAATTGTGAGCAATCAGCCCCAGCATTTT
NA	TRBJ2-3	NA	TRBV6-6	CASSRLQGTDTQYF	TGTGCCAGCAGTAGACTGCAGGGCACAGATACGCAGTATTTT
NA	TRBJ1-1	NA	TRBV7-8	CASSLGPTALNTEAFF	TGTGCCAGCAGCTTAGGGCCAACAGCGTTGAACACTGAAGCTTTCTTT
NA	TRBJ2-4	once	TRBV18	CASSLSSGTAKNIQYF	TGTGCCAGCTCTCTATCTTCGGGGACGGCCAAAAACATTCAGTACTTC
NA	TRBJ2-4	once	TRBV28	CASRQQGRKNIQYF	TGTGCCAGCAGACAACAGGGCAGGAAAAACATTCAGTACTTC
NA	TRBJ1-1	NA	TRBV10-3	CAISETGLGEAFF	TGTGCCATCAGTGAGACAGGGTTGGGTGAAGCTTTCTTT
NA	TRBJ1-4	NA	TRBV5-1	CASSLTPKNEKLFF	TGCGCCAGCAGCTTGACGCCGAAGAATGAAAAACTGTTTTTT
NA	TRBJ1-2	NA	TRBV4-2	CASSQPQVGAGGYTF	TGTGCCAGCAGCCAACCACAGGTGGGGGCAGGGGGCTACACCTTC
NA	TRBJ2-3	NA	TRBV7-3	CASSRTGRGTDTQYF	TGTGCCAGCAGCCGGACAGGGAGGGGCACAGATACGCAGTATTTT
TRBD2	TRBJ2-7	NA	TRBV4-3	CASSQHSSGGAYEQYF	TGCGCCAGCAGCCAGCATTCTAGCGGGGGGGCCTACGAGCAGTACTTC
TRBD2	TRBJ2-7	NA	TRBV27	CASSFNSGTRISSFF	TGTGCCAGCAGTTTTAACTCCGGGACTAGGATCAGTTCGTTCTTC
NA	TRBJ2-5	NA	TRBV10-2	CASSERGTQETQYF	TGCGCCAGCAGTGAGCGGGGGACACAAGAGACCCAGTACTTC
NA	TRBJ2-4	NA	TRBV15	CATSDGPNIQYF	TGTGCCACCAGCGATGGTCCGAACATTCAGTACTTC
NA	TRBJ2-1	NA	TRBV7-3	CASSRTSNNEQFF	TGTGCCAGCAGCCGGACTTCTAACAATGAGCAGTTCTTC
NA	TRBJ2-3	NA	TRBV2	CASMGGGRDTQYF	TGTGCCAGCATGGGGGGAGGTAGGGATACGCAGTATTTT
NA	TRBJ1-1	NA	TRBV5-6	CASSPSPGPNTEAFF	TGTGCCAGCAGCCCCTCCCCGGGCCCGAACACTGAAGCTTTCTTT
NA	TRBJ2-5	NA	TRBV5-4	CASSLLAQETQYF	TGTGCCAGCAGCCTCCTAGCACAAGAGACCCAGTACTTC
NA	TRBJ1-6	once	TRBV14	CASSQAGSHSPLHF	TGTGCCAGCAGCCAAGCCGGTAGTCATTCACCCCTCCACTTT
NA	TRBJ2-7	NA	TRBV6-1	CASRHSGGEQYF	TGTGCCAGCAGACATTCAGGAGGTGAGCAGTACTTC
TRBD1	TRBJ1-1	NA	TRBV5-1	CASSKIRQGGTEAFF	TGCGCCAGCAGCAAGATTAGACAGGGGGGCACTGAAGCTTTCTTT
TRBD1	TRBJ2-3	NA	TRBV2	CASTGGLTDTQYF	TGTGCCTCGACAGGGGGCTTGACAGATACGCAGTATTTT
TRBD1	TRBJ2-5	NA	TRBV29-1	CSVSPGGQETQYF	TGCAGCGTCTCACCAGGGGGCCAAGAGACCCAGTACTTC
NA	TRBJ2-7	NA	TRBV19	CASSDGTVGAYEQYF	TGTGCCAGTAGTGATGGGACTGTTGGGGCCTACGAGCAGTACTTC
TRBD1	TRBJ1-1	NA	TRBV11-3	CASSPQTGGNTEAFF	TGTGCCAGCAGCCCCCAGACAGGGGGTAACACTGAAGCTTTCTTT
NA	TRBJ1-1	NA	TRBV11-2	CASSLESRMYTEAFF	TGTGCCAGCAGCTTAGAGTCCCGGATGTACACTGAAGCTTTCTTT
NA	TRBJ2-5	NA	TRBV21-1	CASRVRQETQYF	TGTGCCAGCAGAGTGAGACAAGAGACCCAGTACTTC
NA	TRBJ1-1	NA	TRBV2	CASREGRGLNTEAFF	TGTGCCAGCAGGGAGGGACGGGGACTGAACACTGAAGCTTTCTTT
TRBD2	TRBJ2-2	NA	TRBV7-8	CASSFLAGGTGELFF	TGTGCCAGCAGCTTCCTAGCGGGGGGTACCGGGGAGCTGTTTTTT
NA	TRBJ2-4	NA	TRBV30	CAWRQRLAKNIQYF	TGTGCCTGGCGGCAGAGACTAGCCAAAAACATTCAGTACTTC
TRBD1	TRBJ2-7	NA	TRBV11-3	CASSPGQGNDYEQYF	TGTGCCAGCAGCCCGGGACAGGGGAATGACTACGAGCAGTACTTC
TRBD1	TRBJ1-3	NA	TRBV7-2	CASSRGTASAGNTIYF	TGTGCCAGCAGCCGGGGGACAGCATCGGCTGGAAACACCATATATTTT